This entry lists 18 T cell receptor beta chains sequenced from one sample in a study of a mutant IDH1 vaccine in newly diagnosed glioma. Time point specified: week 11, during vaccination. In the vaccine, a single dose held 300 ug of the mutant IDH1 20-mer peptide, along with topical imiquimod. Only in-frame clones appear in the TCRdb table, and some are missing; sequencing was by immunoSEQ multiplex PCR. The sample consists of roughly 30,000 clones, 75% to 85% of them appearing once. No antigen is known for these receptors. Sequences were derived from PBMCs, sampled from a glioma patient whose treatment included an IDH1 peptide vaccine. These receptors were collected from a young man with glioma.

The chain has TRBV2 and TRBJ1-5, with D hard to call. Germline V lookup: CDR1 SNHLY, CDR2 FYNNEI. The CDR3 has 13 amino acids. The germline V and J ends were trimmed by 4 bases and 5 bases, with 9 bases remaining between them. The CDR3 DNA follows: TGTGCCAGCAGTGTCCAGCAGGATCAGCCCCAGCATTTT. It encodes CASSVQQDQPQHF.

The chain joins TRBV27 to TRBJ1-2; D gene ambiguous. The CDR3 consists of 13 residues. The germline gives CDR1 MNHEY, CDR2 SMNVEV (reference sequence). Trimming stripped 5 bases from V and 4 bases from J, with 11 bases between. In DNA form, the CDR3 reads TGTGCCAGCAGTCCGACCCCGGTCTATGGCTACACCTTC. Its protein is CASSPTPVYGYTF.

V and J are TRBV5-4 and TRBJ2-2; D is uncertain. CDR3 length: 15 residues. The germline gives CDR1 SGHNT, CDR2 YYREEE (reference sequence). The V gene lost 1 base and the J gene lost 5 bases, with 12 bases spanning the gap. CDR3 residues: CASSLKGGGTGELFF. CDR3 nucleotide sequence: TGTGCCAGCAGCTTGAAGGGTGGTGGAACCGGGGAGCTGTTTTTT.

V is TRBV5-1 and J is TRBJ2-3, with D perhaps being TRBD1 or TRBD2 (5 bases each). The V end was cut by 2 bases, the J end by 12 bases, with 13 bases between. CDR3 length: 12 residues. The germline V gene encodes CDR1 SGHRS and CDR2 YFSETQ. The CDR3 reads CASSFNLGVQYF. The CDR3 bases are TGCGCCAGCAGCTTCAACTTGGGGGTTCAGTATTTT.

This chain uses TRBV29-1 with TRBJ1-1, with 7 bases fitting TRBD1. V lost 7 bases, J lost 4 bases, and 9 bases stayed unmatched. The CDR3 has 13 amino acids. Germline-derived CDR1 and CDR2 are SQVTM and ANQGSEA. Here the CDR3 DNA reads TGCAGCGCCCTAGACAGGGTCGGCACTGAAGCTTTCTTT. As protein: CSALDRVGTEAFF.

V gene TRBV7-6 combines with J gene TRBJ2-3, with a weak D call TRBD2 (6 bases). The CDR3 consists of 15 residues. V shed 5 bases and J shed 0 bases, with 12 bases lying between them. Germline V gene data show CDR1 as SGHVS and CDR2 as FNYEAQ. The DNA for the CDR3 is TGTGCCAGCAGCGAGTCGGACTACAGCACAGATACGCAGTATTTT. This encodes CASSESDYSTDTQYF.

The chain employs TRBV29-1 and TRBJ2-3; 10 bases line up with TRBD2. Germline V gives CDR1 SQVTM, CDR2 ANQGSEA. The junction had 10 bases not matched to a gene; V was cut back by 6 bases and J by 4 bases. The CDR3 consists of 15 residues. The CDR3 loop is CSVVLAGNVADTQYF. The CDR3 DNA sequence: TGCAGCGTCGTACTAGCGGGGAATGTCGCAGATACGCAGTATTTT.

The gene calls are TRBV5-1 and TRBJ1-2; 8 positions agree with TRBD1. Trimming at V came to 3 bases and at J to 3 bases, leaving 16 bases not matched to a gene. CDR3 size: 18 residues. Germline V gene lookup returns CDR1 SGHRS and CDR2 YFSETQ. CDR3: CASSSRQGKVLRDYGYTF. The CDR3 DNA follows: TGCGCCAGCAGCTCCCGACAGGGGAAAGTTTTGCGGGACTATGGCTACACCTTC.

The chain has TRBV30 and TRBJ2-7, with unresolved D. Germline CDR1 reads GTSNPN; CDR2 reads SVGIG (reference sequence). This CDR3 contains 13 residues. V lost 0 bases and J 2 bases, leaving 8 bases between the germline ends. The CDR3 region has the DNA TGTGCCTGGAGTGTAGGCTCGGCCTACGAGCAGTACTTC. Translated: CAWSVGSAYEQYF.

This chain links TRBV2 with TRBJ2-2; D unresolved. This CDR3 is 16 amino acids long. Germline assignment: CDR1 SNHLY and CDR2 FYNNEI. V lost 0 bases to trimming and J lost 4 bases, with 12 bases between them. Written as DNA, the CDR3 is TGTGCCAGCAGTGAAGCGCCGCTAACCGTCACCGGGGAGCTGTTTTTT. Its protein product is CASSEAPLTVTGELFF.

The V call is TRBV4-2, the J call TRBJ1-1; maybe TRBD1 (6 bases). Germline values: CDR1 LGHNA, CDR2 YNFKEQ. The CDR3 is 14 amino acids. V dropped 1 base and J dropped 5 bases, with 11 bases sitting between them. This chain's CDR3 is CASSQAGGATEAFF. The CDR3 coding sequence is TGTGCCAGCAGCCAAGCGGGGGGCGCAACTGAAGCTTTCTTT.

V usage is TRBV29-1 and J usage is TRBJ2-3; D is undetermined. The CDR3 sequence is 14 residues long. CDR1 is SQVTM, CDR2 ANQGSEA, per germline. Trimming cost V 7 bases and J 0 bases, with 14 bases left between them. The CDR3, as DNA: TGCAGCGCCAAGAGGACCCCTAGCACAGATACGCAGTATTTT. This gives the protein CSAKRTPSTDTQYF.

This clone was observed a handful of times. In DNA, the CDR3 is TGTGCCAGCAGTCGGGGAGGGGCCTATAATTCACCCCTCCACTTT. Protein sequence: CASSRGGAYNSPLHF. This chain links TRBV7-3 with TRBJ1-6; the D gene is possibly TRBD1 (5 bases). This CDR3 has 15 residues. CDR1 and CDR2 (germline): SGHTA, FQGTGA. Trimming took off 6 bases at V and 2 bases at J, with 11 bases between the two ends.

The chain joins TRBV6-5 to TRBJ2-2; D assignment may be TRBD1 or TRBD2 (5 bases each). V was clipped by 4 bases and J by 5 bases, with 11 bases between them. The CDR3 totals 14 residues. The V gene's germline CDR1 is MNHEY and CDR2 SVGAGI. The DNA of the CDR3 is TGTGCCAGCAGTTCAGGGTGGGGGACCGGGGAGCTGTTTTTT. It is translated as CASSSGWGTGELFF.

Judged by abundance, this clone is medium-sized. J is TRBJ2-3 and V is TRBV19; 9 bases are a match to TRBD2. The germline CDR1 and CDR2 sequences are LNHDA and SQIVND (reference sequence). V lost 7 bases to trimming and J lost 5 bases; unmatched junction nucleotides: 7. CDR3 length: 14 amino acids. The CDR3 region has the DNA TGTGCCAGTAATAGCGGGAGAGGTGGAGATACGCAGTATTTT. The encoded protein is CASNSGRGGDTQYF.

This chain uses TRBV2 with TRBJ1-4; a possible D gene is TRBD1 (5 bases). The germline V gene has CDR1 SNHLY and CDR2 FYNNEI. The CDR3 is 18 residues long. V lost 0 bases to trimming and J lost 0 bases, with 14 bases between them. In DNA form, the CDR3 reads TGTGCCAGCAGTGAAGCGCCTCGGGGCGGGGCAACTAATGAAAAACTGTTTTTT. It specifies CASSEAPRGGATNEKLFF.

The CDR3 DNA reads as TGTGCCATCAGGGGGGAGGGGTTTTACACTGAAGCTTTCTTT. It is translated as CAIRGEGFYTEAFF. This chain joins TRBV10-3 and TRBJ1-1; possible D gene TRBD1, 5 bases. Germline CDR1 and CDR2: ENHRY and SYGVKD. V shed 6 bases and J shed 3 bases, with 14 bases lying between them. The CDR3 is 14 residues long.

This clone has only a few counts. The rearrangement uses TRBV2 and TRBJ1-4; D not resolved. CDR3 length: 15 residues. V dropped 5 bases and J dropped 3 bases, with 13 bases sitting between them. The germline V gene encodes CDR1 SNHLY and CDR2 FYNNEI. The DNA for the CDR3 is TGTGCCAGCAGTACCCTAAGGACCGCTAATGAAAAACTGTTTTTT. Its translation: CASSTLRTANEKLFF.